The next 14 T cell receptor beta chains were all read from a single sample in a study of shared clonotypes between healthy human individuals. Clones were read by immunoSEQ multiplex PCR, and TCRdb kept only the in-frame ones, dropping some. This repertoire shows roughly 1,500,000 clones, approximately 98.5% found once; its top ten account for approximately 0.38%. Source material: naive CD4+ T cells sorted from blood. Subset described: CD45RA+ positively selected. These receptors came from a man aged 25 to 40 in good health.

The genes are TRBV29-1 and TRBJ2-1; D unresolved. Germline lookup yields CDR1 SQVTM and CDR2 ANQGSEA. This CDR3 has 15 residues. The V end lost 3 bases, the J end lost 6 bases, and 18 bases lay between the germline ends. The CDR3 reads CSVELGDRAGNEQFF. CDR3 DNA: TGCAGCGTTGAGTTGGGCGATAGGGCCGGCAATGAGCAGTTCTTC.

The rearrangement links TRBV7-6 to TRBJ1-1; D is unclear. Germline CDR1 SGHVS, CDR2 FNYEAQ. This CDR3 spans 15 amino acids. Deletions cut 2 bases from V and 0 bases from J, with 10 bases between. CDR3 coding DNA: TGTGCCAGCAGCTTAAACGACGGAATGAACACTGAAGCTTTCTTT. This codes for CASSLNDGMNTEAFF.

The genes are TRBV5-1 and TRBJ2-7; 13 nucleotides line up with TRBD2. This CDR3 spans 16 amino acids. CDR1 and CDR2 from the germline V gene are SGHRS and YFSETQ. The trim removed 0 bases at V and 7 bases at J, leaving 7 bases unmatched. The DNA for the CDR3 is TGCGCCAGCAGCTTGGCGACTAGCGGGAGGACAGGAGAGCAGTACTTC. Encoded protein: CASSLATSGRTGEQYF.

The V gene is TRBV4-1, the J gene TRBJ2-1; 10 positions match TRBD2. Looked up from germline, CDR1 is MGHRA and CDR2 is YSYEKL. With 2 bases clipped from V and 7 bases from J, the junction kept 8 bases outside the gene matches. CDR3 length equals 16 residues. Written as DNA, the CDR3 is TGCGCCAGCAGCCAACCCAGCGGGAGGGGAGGGAATGAGCAGTTCTTC. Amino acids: CASSQPSGRGGNEQFF.

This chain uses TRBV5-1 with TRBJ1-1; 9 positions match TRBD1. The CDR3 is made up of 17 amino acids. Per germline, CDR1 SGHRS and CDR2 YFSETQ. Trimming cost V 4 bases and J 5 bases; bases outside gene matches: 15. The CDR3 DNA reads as TGCGCCAGCAGCAGGTCACCAACAGGGGGCCTCGAAACTGAAGCTTTCTTT. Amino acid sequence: CASSRSPTGGLETEAFF.

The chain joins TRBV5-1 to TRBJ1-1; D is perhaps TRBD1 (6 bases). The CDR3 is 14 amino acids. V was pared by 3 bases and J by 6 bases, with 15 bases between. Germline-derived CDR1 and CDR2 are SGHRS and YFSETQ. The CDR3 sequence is CASSWAGDVPEAFF. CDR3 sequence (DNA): TGCGCCAGCAGCTGGGCAGGGGACGTCCCTGAAGCTTTCTTT.

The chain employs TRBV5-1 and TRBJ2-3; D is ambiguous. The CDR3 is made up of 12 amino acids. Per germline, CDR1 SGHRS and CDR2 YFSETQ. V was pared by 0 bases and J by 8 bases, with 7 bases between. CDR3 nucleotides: TGCGCCAGCAGCTTGGTCCAAGGTACGCAGTATTTT. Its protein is CASSLVQGTQYF. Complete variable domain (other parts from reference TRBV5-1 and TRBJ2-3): KAGVTQTPRYLIKTRGQQVTLSCSPISGHRSVSWYQQTPGQGLQFLFEYFSETQRNKGNFPGRFSGRQFSNSRSEMNVSTLELGDSALYLCASSLVQGTQYFGPGTRLTVL.

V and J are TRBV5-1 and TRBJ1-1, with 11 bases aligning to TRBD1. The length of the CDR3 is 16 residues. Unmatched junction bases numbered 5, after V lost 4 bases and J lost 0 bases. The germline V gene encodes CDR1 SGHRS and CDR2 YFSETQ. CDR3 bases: TGCGCCAGCAGCCCGGGGACAGGGGGGTTGAACACTGAAGCTTTCTTT. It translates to CASSPGTGGLNTEAFF.

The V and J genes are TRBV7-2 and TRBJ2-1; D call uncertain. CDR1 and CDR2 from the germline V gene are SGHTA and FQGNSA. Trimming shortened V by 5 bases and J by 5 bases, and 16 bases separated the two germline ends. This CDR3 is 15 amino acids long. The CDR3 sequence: CASSPDLSLDNEQFF. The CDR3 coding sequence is TGTGCCAGCAGCCCCGACCTCTCTCTCGACAATGAGCAGTTCTTC.

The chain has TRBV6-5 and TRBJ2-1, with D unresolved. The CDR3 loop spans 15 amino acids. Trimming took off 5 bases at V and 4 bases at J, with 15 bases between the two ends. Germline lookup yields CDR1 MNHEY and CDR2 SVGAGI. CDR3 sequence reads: CASSPIKIGYNEQFF. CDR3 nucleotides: TGTGCCAGCAGTCCTATCAAGATCGGATACAATGAGCAGTTCTTC.

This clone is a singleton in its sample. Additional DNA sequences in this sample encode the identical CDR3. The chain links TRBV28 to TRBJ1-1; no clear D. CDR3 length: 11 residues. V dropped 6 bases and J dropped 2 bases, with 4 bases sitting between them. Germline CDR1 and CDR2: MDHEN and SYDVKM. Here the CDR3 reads CASRVNTEAFF. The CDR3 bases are TGTGCCAGCAGGGTTAACACTGAAGCTTTCTTT.

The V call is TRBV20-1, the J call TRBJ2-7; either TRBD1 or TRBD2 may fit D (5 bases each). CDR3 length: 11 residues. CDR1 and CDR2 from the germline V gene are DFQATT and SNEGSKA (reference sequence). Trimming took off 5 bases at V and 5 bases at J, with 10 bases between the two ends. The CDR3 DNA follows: TGCAGTGCTCCCAGGGAGCACGAGCAGTACTTC. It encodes CSAPREHEQYF.

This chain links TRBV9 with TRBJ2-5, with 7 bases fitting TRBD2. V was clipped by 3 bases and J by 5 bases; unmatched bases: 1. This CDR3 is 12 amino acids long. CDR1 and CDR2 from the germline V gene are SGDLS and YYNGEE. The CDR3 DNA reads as TGTGCCAGCAGCGGTAGCGGGGAGACCCAGTACTTC. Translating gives CASSGSGETQYF.

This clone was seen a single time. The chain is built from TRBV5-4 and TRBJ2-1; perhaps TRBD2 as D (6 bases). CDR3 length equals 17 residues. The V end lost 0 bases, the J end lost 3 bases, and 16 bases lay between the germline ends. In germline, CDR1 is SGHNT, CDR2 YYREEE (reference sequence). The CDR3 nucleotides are TGTGCCAGCAGCTTGGGGAAGCGGGCTAACCTCTACAATGAGCAGTTCTTC. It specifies CASSLGKRANLYNEQFF. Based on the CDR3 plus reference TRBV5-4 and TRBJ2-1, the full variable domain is ETGVTQSPTHLIKTRGQQVTLRCSSQSGHNTVSWYQQALGQGPQFIFQYYREEENGRGNFPPRFSGLQFPNYSSELNVNALELDDSALYLCASSLGKRANLYNEQFFGPGTRLTVL.